These 21 T cell receptor beta chains share one sample of origin, sequenced in a study of cytomegalovirus exposure and HLA in healthy donors. The PCR was carried out with 60 Vbeta primers and 13 Jbeta primers. Sequencing used immunoSEQ multiplex PCR; TCRdb keeps in-frame clones, though not all of them. The table shows under 90,000 clones, with 75% occurring only once. Sequencing used PBMCs. The receptors were gathered from a middle-aged man in good health and CMV-seronegative.

Here the CDR3 reads CASSLHDREKLLPQHF. As DNA, the CDR3 is TGCGCCAGCAGCTTACACGACAGGGAAAAGCTTCTGCCCCAGCATTTT. The chain couples TRBV5-1 to TRBJ1-5; 7 bases map to TRBD1. Germline V gene sequence: CDR1 SGHRS, CDR2 YFSETQ. The V gene end was trimmed by 2 bases and the J gene end by 9 bases; junction bases not matched to a gene: 14. The CDR3 consists of 16 residues.

The gene calls are TRBV6-1 and TRBJ2-6; 8 bases fit TRBD1. The V gene's germline CDR1 is MNHNS and CDR2 SASEGT. With V trimmed by 4 bases and J by 1 base, 6 bases remained unmatched. This CDR3 has 17 amino acids. CDR3 protein: CASSGTGRESGANVLTF. The CDR3 region has the DNA TGTGCCAGCAGTGGGACAGGGCGCGAATCTGGGGCCAACGTCCTGACTTTC.

This clone was seen only a few times. The genes are TRBV28 and TRBJ1-4; the D gene is possibly TRBD1 (5 bases). Germline lookup yields CDR1 MDHEN and CDR2 SYDVKM. Trimming stripped 7 bases from V and 8 bases from J, with 20 bases between. The length of the CDR3 is 15 residues. CDR3 protein: CASITGGGGEEKLFF. The CDR3 nucleotides read TGTGCCAGCATTACCGGGGGGGGTGGGGAGGAAAAACTGTTTTTT.

The chain joins TRBV7-9 to TRBJ2-1; D unclear. Germline-derived CDR1 and CDR2 are SEHNR and FQNEAQ (reference sequence). With 7 bases removed from V and 5 bases from J, the gap between germline ends came to 12 bases. The CDR3 length is 13 residues. The CDR3 spells CASTQVTDNEQFF. The CDR3 coding sequence is TGTGCCAGCACCCAGGTTACCGACAATGAGCAGTTCTTC.

The chain is built from TRBV9 and TRBJ2-7, with 9 positions matching TRBD1. Trimming cost V 7 bases and J 2 bases; bases outside gene matches: 7. Germline CDR1 SGDLS, CDR2 YYNGEE. The CDR3 is made up of 14 amino acids. This chain's CDR3 is CASGPGTGTYEQYF. As DNA, the CDR3 is TGTGCCAGCGGACCCGGGACAGGGACCTACGAGCAGTACTTC.

The rearrangement links TRBV28 to TRBJ2-7; 7 positions match TRBD1. V lost 6 bases, J lost 1 base, and 3 bases stayed unmatched. Germline V CDR1 and CDR2: MDHEN, SYDVKM. CDR3 size: 13 residues. CDR3 amino acids: CASRQTGSYEQYF. DNA for the CDR3: TGTGCCAGCAGGCAGACAGGGTCCTACGAGCAGTACTTC.

This sequence joins TRBV7-9 and TRBJ2-3; D might be TRBD2 (5 bases). The CDR3 length is 14 residues. Trimming took 3 bases from V and 0 from J, leaving 7 bases between them. CDR1 and CDR2 (germline): SEHNR, FQNEAQ (reference sequence). Here the CDR3 reads CASSFRGSTDTQYF. The CDR3 bases are TGTGCCAGCAGCTTCCGCGGGAGCACAGATACGCAGTATTTT.

The V and J genes are TRBV11-2 and TRBJ1-5; no definite D call. V dropped 2 bases and J dropped 0 bases, with 8 bases sitting between them. The CDR3 covers 15 residues. Germline V lookup: CDR1 SGHAT, CDR2 FQNNGV. CDR3 DNA sequence: TGTGCCAGCAGCTTAAACCGGTATAGCAATCAGCCCCAGCATTTT. It is translated as CASSLNRYSNQPQHF.

This chain connects TRBV9 to TRBJ2-5, with 12 bases fitting TRBD2. The CDR3 sequence is 16 residues long. J gave up 1 base and V 2 bases, and 3 bases lay outside the gene matches. Germline values: CDR1 SGDLS, CDR2 YYNGEE. CDR3 in DNA: TGTGCCAGCAGCGTGGGACTAGCGGGTAGCCAAGAGACCCAGTACTTC. This sequence encodes CASSVGLAGSQETQYF.

The genes are TRBV9 and TRBJ2-7; possible D gene TRBD1, 7 bases. The V gene lost 0 bases and the J gene lost 0 bases, with 10 bases spanning the gap. The CDR3 sequence is 15 residues long. Per the germline V gene, CDR1 is SGDLS and CDR2 is YYNGEE. CDR3 residues: CASSVGRGASYEQYF. The CDR3 DNA is TGTGCCAGCAGCGTAGGCAGGGGGGCCTCCTACGAGCAGTACTTC.

The chain links TRBV10-3 to TRBJ1-5, with D unresolved. Germline V gene lookup returns CDR1 ENHRY and CDR2 SYGVKD. This CDR3 has 17 residues. Deletions cut 2 bases from V and 1 base from J, with 15 bases between. In DNA form, the CDR3 reads TGTGCCATCAGTGAGGGCCGGGATACGAGGAGCAATCAGCCCCAGCATTTT. It yields the protein CAISEGRDTRSNQPQHF.

The chain recombines TRBV6-5 with TRBJ2-3, with a weak D call TRBD2 (6 bases). V was clipped by 2 bases and J by 0 bases, with 12 bases between them. This CDR3 is built from 16 residues. Germline V CDR1 and CDR2: MNHEY, SVGAGI. The chain's CDR3 is CASSYRPGESTDTQYF. CDR3 nucleotide sequence: TGTGCCAGCAGTTACCGCCCGGGGGAGAGCACAGATACGCAGTATTTT.

The rearrangement uses TRBV6-5 and TRBJ1-6; TRBD1 matches at 8 bases. The V gene's germline CDR1 is MNHEY and CDR2 SVGAGI. This CDR3 spans 15 amino acids. With V trimmed by 4 bases and J by 9 bases, 8 bases remained unmatched. CDR3 nucleotides: TGTGCCAGCAGTTTCACAGGGGGTTTCGGTTCACCCCTCCACTTT. Translating gives CASSFTGGFGSPLHF.

The chain is built from TRBV27 and TRBJ2-7, with a weak D call TRBD1 (6 bases). The ends were cut back, 6 bases at V and 6 bases at J, with 18 bases in the middle. The CDR3 runs to 14 residues. Germline CDR1 reads MNHEY; CDR2 reads SMNVEV (reference sequence). CDR3 nucleotides: TGTGCCAGCAGGATGATGGCAGGGGAGTTCGAGCAGTACTTC. Its translation is CASRMMAGEFEQYF.

This clone was found many times. J is TRBJ1-5 and V is TRBV6-1; 7 nucleotides line up with TRBD1. The J segment lost 2 bases and the V segment lost 3 bases, leaving 4 bases of the junction unmatched. Germline V gene lookup returns CDR1 MNHNS and CDR2 SASEGT. The CDR3 runs to 15 residues. The CDR3 DNA sequence: TGTGCCAGCAGTGAGCATACAGGGGGCAATCAGCCCCAGCATTTT. This gives the protein CASSEHTGGNQPQHF.

In its sample, this clone was seen a few times. V and J are TRBV10-3 and TRBJ1-5; 8 bases are a match to TRBD1. Germline V gives CDR1 ENHRY, CDR2 SYGVKD. The CDR3 is 15 amino acids. With V trimmed by 6 bases and J by 3 bases, 7 bases remained unmatched. The CDR3, as DNA: TGTGCCATCAGAGAGGAACAGGGGGACAATCAGCCCCAGCATTTT. Translated, it gives CAIREEQGDNQPQHF.

This chain joins TRBV18 and TRBJ2-5, with D perhaps TRBD1 (6 bases). V was clipped by 5 bases and J by 2 bases, with 9 bases between them. CDR1 KGHSH and CDR2 LQKENI come from the germline V gene. There are 13 residues in the CDR3. This chain's CDR3 is CASSARGQETQYF. The CDR3 DNA reads as TGTGCCAGCTCAGCTAGGGGGCAAGAGACCCAGTACTTC.

Here the CDR3 DNA reads TGCGCCAGCAGCCAAGAGAGCGTCCTTTCAGGGAAGAAGATAGACGAGCAGTACTTC. Translation gives CASSQESVLSGKKIDEQYF. This chain connects TRBV4-1 to TRBJ2-7; a possible D gene is TRBD1 (5 bases). V lost 0 bases and J lost 5, with 26 bases in between. The germline gives CDR1 MGHRA, CDR2 YSYEKL. This CDR3 has 19 residues.

The rearrangement joins TRBV5-6 to TRBJ1-2; D is perhaps TRBD1 (5 bases). CDR3 length: 14 residues. Germline assignment: CDR1 SGHDT and CDR2 YYEEEE. V was pared by 0 bases and J by 6 bases, with 12 bases between. In DNA, the CDR3 is TGTGCCAGCAGCTTGGTGGGGGGAGGGCATGGCTACACCTTC. Its protein is CASSLVGGGHGYTF. The whole variable domain, filled in from reference TRBV5-6 and TRBJ1-2, reads DAGVTQSPTHLIKTRGQQVTLRCSPKSGHDTVSWYQQALGQGPQFIFQYYEEEERQRGNFPDRFSGHQFPNYSSELNVNALLLGDSALYLCASSLVGGGHGYTFGSGTRLTVV.

The V call is TRBV5-1, the J call TRBJ2-3; TRBD2 is a possible D gene (6 bases). Trimming took off 1 base at V and 5 bases at J, with 11 bases between the two ends. The CDR3 is 14 amino acids. From germline, CDR1 is SGHRS and CDR2 YFSETQ. CDR3 protein: CASSLTSLQDTQYF. As DNA, the CDR3 is TGCGCCAGCAGCTTGACTAGCCTTCAAGATACGCAGTATTTT.

About this clone: A read error may produce the germline difference seen at one junction end. This chain uses TRBV4-2 with TRBJ2-2; D might be TRBD2 (5 bases). Germline V gene sequence: CDR1 LGHNA, CDR2 YNFKEQ. The CDR3 covers 13 residues. The CDR3 loop is CATSGSNTGELFF. CDR3 nucleotides: TGTGCCACCAGCGGCTCGAACACCGGGGAGCTGTTTTTT.